The T cell receptor beta chain under discussion was sequenced for a study of blood T cell repertoires in COVID-19. Across the whole study: COVID-19 samples, acute and convalescent, were from the United States, Italy and Spain.

The CDR3 extends over 15 amino acids. The V gene's germline CDR1 is GTSNPN and CDR2 SVGIG (reference sequence). Trimming at V came to 3 bases and at J to 6 bases, leaving 5 bases not matched to a gene. Methods used by the authors: Counts of nucleated cells, estimated from reference gene primer amplification, were obtained. TCRdb keeps only in-frame clones here, not all; method: immunoSEQ multiplex PCR. V and J calls and clone size follow that table, whereas D and trimming were derived from the DNA. The data show fewer than 200,000 clones, approximately 86% seen once. The sequenced material came from peripheral blood. This sequence originates from a man in his forties or fifties with active or convalescent COVID-19. The chain joins TRBV30 to TRBJ2-2, with 12 bases matching TRBD2. This chain's CDR3 is CAWRVLAGGPGELFF. DNA of the CDR3: TGTGCCTGGAGAGTACTAGCGGGAGGACCCGGGGAGCTGTTTTTT.